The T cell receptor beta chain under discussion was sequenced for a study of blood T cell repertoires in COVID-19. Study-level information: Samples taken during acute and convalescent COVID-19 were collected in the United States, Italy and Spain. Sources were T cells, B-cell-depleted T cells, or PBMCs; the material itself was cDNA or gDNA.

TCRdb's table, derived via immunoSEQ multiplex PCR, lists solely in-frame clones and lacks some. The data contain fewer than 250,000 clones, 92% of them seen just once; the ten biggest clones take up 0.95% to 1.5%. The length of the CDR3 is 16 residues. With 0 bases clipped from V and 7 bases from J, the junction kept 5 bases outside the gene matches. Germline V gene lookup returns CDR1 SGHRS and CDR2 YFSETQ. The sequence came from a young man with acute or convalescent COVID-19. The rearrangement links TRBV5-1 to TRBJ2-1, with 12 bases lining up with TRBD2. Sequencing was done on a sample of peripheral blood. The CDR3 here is CASSLAQLAGGNEQFF. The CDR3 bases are TGCGCCAGCAGCTTGGCCCAACTAGCGGGGGGAAATGAGCAGTTCTTC.